These T cell receptor beta chains were read from a single sample in a study of Graves' ophthalmopathy and Graves' hyperthyroidism. In TCRdb, the multiplex PCR reads were re-called with MiXCR into one record per CDR3 protein. Of roughly 480,000 distinct CDR3 sequences in the sample, under 15% were seen once. What was sequenced was blood. The source is a woman aged 25 to 45 with Graves' ophthalmopathy. Each CDR3 is given with its conserved first and last residue. A D gene is named only where the DNA matches it firmly. Expanded clones are given a class, and other clones once, few, many or no size at all.

>TRBV2|NA|NA|15|TRBJ1-2
CASSKGRGLGYGYTF
TGTGCCAGCAGTAAGGGCCGGGGTCTGGGATATGGCTACACCTTC
>TRBV6-1|TRBD2|many|17|TRBJ2-2
CASSVVGTSVVTGELFF
TGTGCCAGCAGTGTCGTAGGGACTAGCGTAGTCACCGGGGAGCTGTTTTTT
>TRBV24-1|NA|many|14|TRBJ2-3
CATSDLDATDTQYF
TGTGCCACCAGTGATTTGGACGCGACAGATACGCAGTATTTT
>TRBV6-5|NA|many|14|TRBJ1-6
CASSYRRYNSPLHF
TGTGCCAGCAGTTACCGCCGTTATAATTCACCCCTCCACTTT
>TRBV6-1|TRBD2|NA|15|TRBJ2-7
CASSSLAVEGYDQYF
TGTGCCAGCAGCTCACTAGCGGTAGAAGGGTACGATCAGTACTTC
>TRBV30|NA|few|13|TRBJ1-6
CAWSVGDRSPLHF
TGTGCCTGGAGTGTTGGTGACCGTTCACCCCTCCACTTT
>TRBV20-1|NA|many|12|TRBJ1-2
CSAPAMFYGYTF
TGCAGTGCTCCGGCGATGTTTTATGGCTACACCTTC
>TRBV4-1|NA|few|17|TRBJ2-4
CASSQTAAALAKNIQYF
TGCGCCAGCAGCCAAACGGCAGCAGCATTGGCCAAAAACATTCAGTACTTC
>TRBV12-3/TRBV12-4|NA|NA|15|TRBJ1-1
CASKSEGGINTEAFF
TGTGCCAGCAAGTCGGAAGGGGGGATTAACACTGAAGCTTTCTTT
>TRBV12-3/TRBV12-4|NA|NA|13|TRBJ1-1
CASSWAFGTEAFF
TGTGCCAGCAGTTGGGCCTTCGGGACTGAAGCTTTCTTT
>TRBV6-1|TRBD1|NA|15|TRBJ2-7
CASSRPGTGGGEQYF
TGTGCCAGCAGTCGACCCGGGACAGGGGGCGGGGAGCAGTACTTC
>TRBV11-2|NA|few|15|TRBJ2-7
CASSFSIERTYEQYF
TGTGCCAGCAGCTTTTCGATTGAGCGGACCTACGAGCAGTACTTC
>TRBV2|TRBD1|many|11|TRBJ1-2
CASSQGVGYTF
TGTGCCAGCAGCCAGGGGGTTGGCTACACCTTC
>TRBV28|TRBD1|many|18|TRBJ2-3
CASSFLRQGPSFTDTQYF
TGTGCCAGCAGTTTTCTAAGACAGGGTCCATCCTTCACAGATACGCAGTATTTT
>TRBV12-3/TRBV12-4|NA|many|15|TRBJ1-3
CASSTLGSSGNTIYF
TGTGCCAGCAGTACGTTGGGCAGCTCTGGAAACACCATATATTTT
>TRBV11-1|NA|many|17|TRBJ2-2
CASSRGITLANTGELFF
TGTGCCAGCAGCCGGGGGATCACACTCGCGAACACCGGGGAGCTGTTTTTT
>TRBV3-1|TRBD2|many|13|TRBJ2-7
CASSLREGYEQYF
TGTGCCAGCAGTCTTCGGGAGGGCTATGAGCAGTACTTC
>TRBV24-1|NA|few|14|TRBJ2-2
CATIDGPNTGELFF
TGTGCCACCATAGACGGACCGAACACCGGGGAGCTGTTTTTT
>TRBV6-5|NA|many|12|TRBJ1-1
CASSYRATEAFF
TGTGCCAGCAGTTATAGGGCCACTGAAGCTTTCTTT
>TRBV2|NA|many|16|TRBJ1-5
CASRWTEVGDNQPQHF
TGTGCCAGCAGGTGGACAGAGGTGGGAGACAATCAGCCCCAGCATTTT
>TRBV12-3/TRBV12-4|NA|many|12|TRBJ1-1
CASSFSTQVLCF
TGTGCCAGCAGTTTTTCCACCCAGGTGTTGTGCTTT
>TRBV29-1|NA|many|15|TRBJ1-6
CSVEEGDRYNSPLHF
TGCAGCGTTGAGGAAGGGGATCGTTATAATTCACCCCTCCACTTT
>TRBV9|NA|NA|13|TRBJ1-3
CASSAEGGNTIYF
TGTGCCAGCAGCGCGGAAGGAGGAAACACTATATATTTT
>TRBV28|NA|many|13|TRBJ1-1
CASRDWGPKAAFF
TGTGCCAGCAGGGATTGGGGCCCTAAGGCAGCTTTCTTT
>TRBV12-3/TRBV12-4|NA|many|14|TRBJ1-1
CASSFQGGGTEAFF
TGTGCCAGCAGTTTTCAGGGAGGGGGAACTGAAGCTTTCTTT
>TRBV27|NA|many|14|TRBJ1-2
CASSTLQGDYGYTF
TGTGCCAGCAGTACGCTCCAGGGTGACTATGGCTACACCTTC
>TRBV18|NA|many|16|TRBJ1-1
CASSFFLQAMNTEAFF
TGTGCCAGCTCATTTTTCCTGCAGGCGATGAACACTGAAGCTTTCTTT
>TRBV19|TRBD1|many|15|TRBJ2-7
CASRTGGYGAYEQYF
TGTGCCAGTAGGACAGGGGGCTATGGCGCCTACGAGCAGTACTTC
>TRBV6-1|NA|many|16|TRBJ1-1
CASSPTNNQHRDGAFF
TGTGCCAGCAGTCCGACGAACAACCAGCATCGCGATGGAGCTTTCTTT